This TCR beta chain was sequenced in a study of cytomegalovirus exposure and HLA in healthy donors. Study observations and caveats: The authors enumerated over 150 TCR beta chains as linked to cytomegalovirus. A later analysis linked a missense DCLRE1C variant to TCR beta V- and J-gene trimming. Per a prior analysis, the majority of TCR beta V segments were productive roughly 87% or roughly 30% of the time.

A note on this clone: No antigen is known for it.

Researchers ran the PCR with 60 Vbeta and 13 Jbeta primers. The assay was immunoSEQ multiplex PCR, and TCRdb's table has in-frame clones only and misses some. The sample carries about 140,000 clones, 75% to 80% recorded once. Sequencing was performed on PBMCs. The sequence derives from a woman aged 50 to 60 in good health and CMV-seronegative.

The CDR3 DNA sequence: TGTGCCATCGGCGGGGGGGAAAGCACAGATACGCAGTATTTT. This codes for CAIGGGESTDTQYF. The gene calls are TRBV10-3 and TRBJ2-3; 9 nucleotides match TRBD2. Germline CDR1 reads ENHRY; CDR2 reads SYGVKD. Trimming removed 8 bases from V and 0 bases from J; junction bases left unmatched: 3. The CDR3 spans 14 residues.